Shown below are 29 T cell receptor beta chains from a single sample sequenced in a study of blood T cell repertoires in COVID-19 (dated by TCRdb to between 2020 and 2021). The receptor library was made with the immunoSEQ multiplex PCR assay. TCRdb retrieved this table from immuneACCESS and kept in-frame rearrangements only. Not all clones are present; in checked studies, unresolved V genes account for under half, and no reason is known for the remainder. This sample lists fewer than 300,000 clones; about 81% were detected once. The ten largest clones represent more than 1.1% of the sample. The sequenced sample was peripheral blood. The receptors stem from a human donor with COVID-19, enrolled during active disease. The donor label of this sample is uncertain.

The chain uses TRBV18 and TRBJ1-2, with D tentatively TRBD1 (6 bases). CDR3 length: 15 residues. Germline V gene sequence: CDR1 KGHSH, CDR2 LQKENI. Trimming removed 3 bases at V and 5 bases at J, with 16 bases between. CDR3 sequence (DNA): TGTGCCAGCTCACCCCGACAGGAGTACCCATATGGCTACACCTTC. Residues: CASSPRQEYPYGYTF.

There are a few counts of this clone. This chain uses TRBV29-1 with TRBJ2-3, with D tentatively TRBD2 (6 bases). The germline CDR1 and CDR2 sequences are SQVTM and ANQGSEA. V was clipped by 3 bases and J by 4 bases, with 11 bases between them. The CDR3 contains 13 residues. For the CDR3, the DNA is TGCAGCGTTGATTCGGGGGTGGCAGATACGCAGTATTTT. It is translated as CSVDSGVADTQYF.

This chain links TRBV29-1 with TRBJ2-5, with a possible D match to TRBD1 (5 bases). The CDR3 covers 13 residues. Germline CDR1 is SQVTM and CDR2 is ANQGSEA. Trimming took 3 bases from V and 4 from J, leaving 12 bases between them. The CDR3 DNA sequence: TGCAGCGTTGATAGGGGAAGGGCAGAGACCCAGTACTTC. Translation: CSVDRGRAETQYF.

The V gene is TRBV7-2, the J gene TRBJ2-3, with D perhaps TRBD1 (6 bases). This CDR3 is built from 16 residues. Germline CDR1 is SGHTA and CDR2 is FQGNSA. V shed 1 base and J shed 5 bases, with 16 bases lying between them. The CDR3 DNA sequence: TGTGCCAGCAGCTTAGAGACACCCCAAGGGGGAGATACGCAGTATTTT. Translating gives CASSLETPQGGDTQYF.

The J gene is TRBJ1-6, the V gene TRBV6-2 or TRBV6-3; TRBD1 is a possible D gene (6 bases). Germline V gene data show CDR1 as MNHEY and CDR2 as SVGEGT. The CDR3 runs to 11 residues. V was shortened by 2 bases and J by 13 bases, with 6 bases between the two germline ends. CDR3 sequence (DNA): TGTGCCAGCAGTTACGGGGGCCCCCTCCACTTT. Encoded protein: CASSYGGPLHF.

Only a few counts were recorded for this clone. The chain links TRBV27 to TRBJ2-1, with TRBD1 as a possible D gene (6 bases). CDR1 MNHEY and CDR2 SMNVEV come from the germline V gene (reference sequence). V lost 2 bases to trimming and J lost 4 bases, with 12 bases between them. The CDR3 is made up of 15 amino acids. CDR3 residues: CASSLAGTPYNEQFF. The CDR3 nucleotides read TGTGCCAGCAGTTTAGCCGGGACACCTTACAATGAGCAGTTCTTC.

This sequence joins TRBV5-6 and TRBJ2-3, with D perhaps TRBD2 (6 bases). Germline V lookup: CDR1 SGHDT, CDR2 YYEEEE. The CDR3 covers 16 residues. Trimming left V 6 bases short and J 2 bases short, with 19 bases between. CDR3 sequence (DNA): TGTGCCAGCAACCCTCATGGGCGCGGGGACACAGATACGCAGTATTTT. This sequence encodes CASNPHGRGDTDTQYF.

The chain employs TRBV28 and TRBJ2-6; D perhaps matches TRBD1 (6 bases). V lost 4 bases to trimming and J lost 4 bases, with 20 bases between them. Germline CDR1 and CDR2: MDHEN and SYDVKM. There are 18 residues in the CDR3. The CDR3 loop is CASSSNSQGTMGANVLTF. In nucleotides, the CDR3 is TGTGCCAGCAGTTCTAATTCTCAGGGGACCATGGGGGCCAACGTCCTGACTTTC.

V usage is TRBV5-6 and J usage is TRBJ1-5, with a tentative D call TRBD1 (6 bases). The V end was cut by 0 bases, the J end by 5 bases, with 9 bases between. This CDR3 has 14 amino acids. The V gene's germline CDR1 is SGHDT and CDR2 YYEEEE. The CDR3 is CASSLGGGDQPQHF. CDR3 bases: TGTGCCAGCAGCTTGGGAGGGGGGGATCAGCCCCAGCATTTT.

CDR3: CASSLDRVLGEQYF. DNA for the CDR3: TGCGCCAGCAGCTTGGATCGGGTTCTGGGCGAGCAGTACTTC. The chain links TRBV5-1 to TRBJ2-7; D is undetermined. CDR1 and CDR2 from the germline V gene are SGHRS and YFSETQ. CDR3 length equals 14 residues. Trimming took 0 bases from V and 6 from J, leaving 13 bases between them.

The chain recombines TRBV29-1 with TRBJ2-1, with 9 bases aligning to TRBD2. Germline V gives CDR1 SQVTM, CDR2 ANQGSEA. The J segment lost 8 bases and the V segment lost 7 bases, leaving 12 bases of the junction unmatched. The CDR3 consists of 14 residues. CDR3 nucleotide sequence: TGCAGCGCCCTGACTAGCGGAAGGGTGGATGAGCAGTTCTTC. This encodes CSALTSGRVDEQFF.

CDR3 bases: TGTGCCAGTAGTATATTGACAGGAACGATTGAAGCTTTCTTT. It specifies CASSILTGTIEAFF. This chain links TRBV19 with TRBJ1-1; maybe TRBD1 (6 bases). The CDR3 totals 14 residues. Trimming pared 2 bases from V and 7 bases from J, leaving 14 bases between. Germline-derived CDR1 and CDR2 are LNHDA and SQIVND (reference sequence).

The chain couples TRBV28 to TRBJ2-3, with a possible D match to TRBD2 (6 bases). Trimming left V 6 bases short and J 1 base short, with 8 bases between. Per the germline V gene, CDR1 is MDHEN and CDR2 is SYDVKM. The CDR3 loop spans 13 amino acids. The chain's CDR3 is CASRGGGTDTQYF. The CDR3 DNA reads as TGTGCCAGCAGGGGGGGAGGCACAGATACGCAGTATTTT.

The rearrangement links TRBV5-1 to TRBJ2-7; 10 positions agree with TRBD2. The length of the CDR3 is 14 residues. In germline, CDR1 is SGHRS, CDR2 YFSETQ. With V trimmed by 4 bases and J by 4 bases, 5 bases remained unmatched. Here the CDR3 reads CASSLGLALYEQYF. The CDR3 bases are TGCGCCAGCAGCCTGGGACTAGCGCTTTACGAGCAGTACTTC.

This chain connects TRBV7-2 to TRBJ1-2; possibly TRBD1 for D (6 bases). CDR1 and CDR2 (germline): SGHTA, FQGNSA. The V end was cut by 11 bases, the J end by 3 bases, with 13 bases between. The CDR3 spans 12 residues. The chain's CDR3 is CAVGQPYYGYTF. The DNA of the CDR3 is TGTGCCGTCGGACAGCCCTACTATGGCTACACCTTC.

This chain links TRBV5-6 with TRBJ2-7; 8 positions agree with TRBD2. The CDR3 has 15 residues. Trimming removed 4 bases from V and 1 base from J; junction bases left unmatched: 7. Germline V gene data show CDR1 as SGHDT and CDR2 as YYEEEE. CDR3 coding DNA: TGTGCCAGCAGCCCTCCTAGCGGGCTTTCCTACGAGCAGTACTTC. This codes for CASSPPSGLSYEQYF.

This chain joins TRBV9 and TRBJ2-5; a weak D match, TRBD2 (6 bases). V was clipped by 1 base and J by 5 bases, with 12 bases between them. The CDR3 sequence is 14 residues long. The germline gives CDR1 SGDLS, CDR2 YYNGEE. The CDR3 here is CASSVTMGRETQYF. The CDR3 DNA reads as TGTGCCAGCAGCGTAACGATGGGGAGGGAGACCCAGTACTTC.

V gene TRBV27 combines with J gene TRBJ2-1, with a possible D match to TRBD2 (5 bases). The CDR3 totals 12 residues. Trimming left V 7 bases short and J 9 bases short, with 13 bases between. Germline CDR1 and CDR2: MNHEY and SMNVEV (reference sequence). CDR3 nucleotides: TGTGCCAGCACCGAATGTCGGGGTGAGCAGTTCTTC. Its protein product is CASTECRGEQFF.

The gene calls are TRBV20-1 and TRBJ2-5; 9 nucleotides align to TRBD2. CDR1 DFQATT and CDR2 SNEGSKA come from the germline V gene (reference sequence). Trimming took 3 bases from V and 5 from J; bases not matched to a gene: 10. This CDR3 contains 15 residues. CDR3 sequence: CSASPLAGPRETQYF. The CDR3 coding sequence is TGCAGTGCTAGTCCGCTAGCGGGACCAAGGGAGACCCAGTACTTC.

The chain carries TRBV9 and TRBJ1-1; 7 positions agree with TRBD1. Looked up from germline, CDR1 is SGDLS and CDR2 is YYNGEE. This CDR3 contains 16 residues. J lost 0 bases, V lost 3 bases, and 8 bases had no gene match. The CDR3 DNA sequence: TGTGCCAGCAGCGCAGGGGGTGCGTACATGAACACTGAAGCTTTCTTT. As protein: CASSAGGAYMNTEAFF. Full variable domain (outside the CDR3, taken from reference TRBV9 and TRBJ1-1): DSGVTQTPKHLITATGQRVTLRCSPRSGDLSVYWYQQSLDQGLQFLIQYYNGEERAKGNILERFSAQQFPDLHSELNLSSLELGDSALYFCASSAGGAYMNTEAFFGQGTRLTVV.

The chain recombines TRBV21-1 with TRBJ2-5; TRBD1 reflects the table's D call only, with no check against the DNA. TRBV21-1 is shown as a pseudogene. There are 12 residues in the CDR3. In DNA form, the CDR3 reads TGTGCCAGCAGCAAAGGGCAGGGGGCCCAGTACTTC. Translation: CASSKGQGAQYF.

DNA of the CDR3: TGTGCCAGCAGGGCGAGCGGGAGACAGGGCGAGCAGTACTTC. Translated: CASRASGRQGEQYF. The V and J genes are TRBV7-2 and TRBJ2-7, with D maybe TRBD2 (8 bases). This CDR3 comprises 14 residues. Trimming cost V 6 bases and J 6 bases, with 18 bases left between them. The germline V gene has CDR1 SGHTA and CDR2 FQGNSA.

This clone was detected once. The chain employs TRBV6-1 and TRBJ2-7, with D possibly TRBD1 on 5 matching bases. The V gene's germline CDR1 is MNHNS and CDR2 SASEGT. The V and J ends lost 3 bases and 5 bases respectively, with 11 bases between them. The CDR3 contains 13 residues. CDR3 amino acids: CASSDLQGNEQYF. The CDR3 bases are TGTGCCAGCAGTGACCTCCAGGGCAACGAGCAGTACTTC.

The chain employs TRBV5-1 and TRBJ1-3; possibly TRBD1 for D (5 bases). CDR1 and CDR2 from the germline V gene are SGHRS and YFSETQ. The ends were cut back, 5 bases at V and 2 bases at J, with 8 bases in the middle. This CDR3 spans 13 amino acids. In nucleotides, the CDR3 is TGCGCCAGCAGGGGGCCACCTGGAAACACCATATATTTT. Protein sequence: CASRGPPGNTIYF.

The gene calls are TRBV18 and TRBJ1-1, with a possible D match to TRBD1 (6 bases). V dropped 1 base and J dropped 10 bases, with 13 bases sitting between them. Germline CDR1 KGHSH, CDR2 LQKENI. The CDR3 has 13 residues. CDR3 DNA sequence: TGTGCCAGCTCACCACAAGCCAGGGGAGTAGCTTTCTTT. Translation: CASSPQARGVAFF.

The chain uses TRBV28 and TRBJ2-3, with D possibly matching TRBD1 (6 bases). This CDR3 is built from 14 residues. Trimming pared 6 bases from V and 3 bases from J, leaving 13 bases between. CDR1 and CDR2 (germline): MDHEN, SYDVKM. DNA of the CDR3: TGTGCCAGCAGAAGAGGGGGAGAGACAGATACGCAGTATTTT. This sequence encodes CASRRGGETDTQYF.

This clone was recorded only once. The J gene is TRBJ1-1, the V gene TRBV5-1; 8 bases agree with TRBD1. Germline CDR1 SGHRS, CDR2 YFSETQ. The length of the CDR3 is 13 residues. J gave up 0 bases and V 6 bases, and 1 base lay outside the gene matches. CDR3 in amino acids: CASTGGMNTEAFF. DNA of the CDR3: TGCGCCAGCACAGGGGGCATGAACACTGAAGCTTTCTTT.

The chain links TRBV27 to TRBJ2-2; weak D call: TRBD2 (6 bases). This CDR3 region has 17 residues. The V gene's germline CDR1 is MNHEY and CDR2 SMNVEV (reference sequence). V lost 5 bases, J lost 9 bases, and 25 bases lay in between. DNA for the CDR3: TGTGCCAGCAGTCCCCCCAGCGCCGCAGGGAGGACCAGGGAGCTGTTTTTT. This translates into CASSPPSAAGRTRELFF.

This clone was seen a handful of times. The chain combines TRBV6-6 with TRBJ2-7; D may be TRBD2 (6 bases). The CDR3 loop spans 15 amino acids. Germline CDR1 MNHNY, CDR2 SVGAGI (reference sequence). Deletions cut 4 bases from V and 0 bases from J, with 13 bases between. CDR3 region: CASSWGLMSSYEQYF. DNA for the CDR3: TGTGCCAGCAGTTGGGGACTCATGAGCTCCTACGAGCAGTACTTC.